This T cell receptor beta chain was obtained from a study of blood T cell repertoires in COVID-19. Study context: The samples span acute and convalescent COVID-19 from the United States, Italy and Spain. From T cells, B-cell-depleted T cells, or PBMCs came the material, which was cDNA or gDNA.

V lost 3 bases, J lost 5 bases, and 4 bases lay in between. Germline V CDR1 and CDR2: SNHLY, FYNNEI. The CDR3 consists of 11 residues. TCRdb's copy holds only in-frame clones and misses some; the assay was immunoSEQ multiplex PCR. The sample shows approximately 140,000 clones, more than 70% of them seen only once. The V call is TRBV2, the J call TRBJ2-5, with D unclear. This TCR came from a human donor in a cohort sampled during active COVID-19. The material sequenced was peripheral blood. CDR3 loop: CASSDSETQYF. The CDR3 region has the DNA TGTGCCAGCAGTGACAGTGAGACCCAGTACTTC.